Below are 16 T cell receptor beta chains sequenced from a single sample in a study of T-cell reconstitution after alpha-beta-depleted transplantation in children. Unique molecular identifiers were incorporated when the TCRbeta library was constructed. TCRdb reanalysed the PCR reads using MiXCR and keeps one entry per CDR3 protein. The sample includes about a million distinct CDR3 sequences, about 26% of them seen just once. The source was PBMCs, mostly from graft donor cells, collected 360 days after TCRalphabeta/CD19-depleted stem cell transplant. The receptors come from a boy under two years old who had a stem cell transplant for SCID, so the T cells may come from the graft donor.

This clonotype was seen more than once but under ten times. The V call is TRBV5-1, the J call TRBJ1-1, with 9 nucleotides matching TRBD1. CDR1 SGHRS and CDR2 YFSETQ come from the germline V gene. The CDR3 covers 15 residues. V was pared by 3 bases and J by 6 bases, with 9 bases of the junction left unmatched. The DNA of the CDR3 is TGCGCCAGCAGCTCTCTACAGGGGGCAGGCGCTGAAGCTTTCTTT. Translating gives CASSSLQGAGAEAFF.

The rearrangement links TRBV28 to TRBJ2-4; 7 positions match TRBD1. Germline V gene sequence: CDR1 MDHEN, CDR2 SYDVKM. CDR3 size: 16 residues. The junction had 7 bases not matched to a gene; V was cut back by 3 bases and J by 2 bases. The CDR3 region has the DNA TGTGCCAGCAGTTTCACGGGACAGCCTCCCAAAAACATTCAGTACTTC. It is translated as CASSFTGQPPKNIQYF.

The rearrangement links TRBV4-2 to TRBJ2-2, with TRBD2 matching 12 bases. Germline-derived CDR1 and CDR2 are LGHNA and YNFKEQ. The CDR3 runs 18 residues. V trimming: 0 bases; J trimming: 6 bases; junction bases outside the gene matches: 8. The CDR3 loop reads CASSQDQGASGGAGELFF. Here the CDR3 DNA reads TGTGCCAGCAGCCAAGATCAAGGGGCTAGCGGGGGGGCCGGGGAGCTGTTTTTT.

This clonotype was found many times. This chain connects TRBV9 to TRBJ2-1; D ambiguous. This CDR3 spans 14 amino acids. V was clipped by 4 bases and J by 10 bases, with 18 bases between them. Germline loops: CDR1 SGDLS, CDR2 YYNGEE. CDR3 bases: TGTGCCAGCAGCCCCTCTTACACTGGCCCCGAGCAGTTCTTC. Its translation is CASSPSYTGPEQFF.

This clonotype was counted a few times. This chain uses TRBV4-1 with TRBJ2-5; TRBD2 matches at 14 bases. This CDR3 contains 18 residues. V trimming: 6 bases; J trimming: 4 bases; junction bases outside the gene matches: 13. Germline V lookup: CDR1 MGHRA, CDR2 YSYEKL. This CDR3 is CASSRQTSGGAGGETQYF. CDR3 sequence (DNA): TGCGCCAGCAGTCGTCAGACTAGCGGGGGGGCGGGGGGAGAGACCCAGTACTTC.

The CDR3 is CSARVRLEGTDTQYF. The CDR3 coding sequence is TGCAGTGCTAGAGTCCGCCTAGAGGGCACAGATACGCAGTATTTT. This chain connects TRBV20-1 to TRBJ2-3; no clear D. Germline V gene sequence: CDR1 DFQATT, CDR2 SNEGSKA (reference sequence). The length of the CDR3 is 15 residues. Trimming pared 1 base from V and 1 base from J, leaving 12 bases between.

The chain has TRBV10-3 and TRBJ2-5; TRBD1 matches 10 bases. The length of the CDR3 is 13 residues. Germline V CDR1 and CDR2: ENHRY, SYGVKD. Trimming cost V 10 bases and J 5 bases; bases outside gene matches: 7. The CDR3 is CATTDRGRETQYF. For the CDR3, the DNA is TGTGCCACCACCGACAGGGGGCGGGAGACCCAGTACTTC.

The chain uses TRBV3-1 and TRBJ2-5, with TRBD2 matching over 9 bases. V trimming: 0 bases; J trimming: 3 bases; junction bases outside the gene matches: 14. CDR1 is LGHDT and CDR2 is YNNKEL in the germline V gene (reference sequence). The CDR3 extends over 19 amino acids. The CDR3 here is CASSQDLGWERGVKETQYF. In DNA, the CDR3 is TGTGCCAGCAGCCAAGATCTGGGGTGGGAGCGGGGGGTGAAAGAGACCCAGTACTTC.

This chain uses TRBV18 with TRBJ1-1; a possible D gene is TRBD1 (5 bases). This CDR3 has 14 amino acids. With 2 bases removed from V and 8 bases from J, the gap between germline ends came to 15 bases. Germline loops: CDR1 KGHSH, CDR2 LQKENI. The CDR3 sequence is CASSPKGWGREAFF. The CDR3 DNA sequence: TGTGCCAGCTCACCAAAGGGGTGGGGCCGCGAAGCTTTCTTT. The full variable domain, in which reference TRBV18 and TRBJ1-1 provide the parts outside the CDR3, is NAGVMQNPRHLVRRRGQEARLRCSPMKGHSHVYWYRQLPEEGLKFMVYLQKENIIDESGMPKERFSAEFPKEGPSILRIQQVVRGDSAAYFCASSPKGWGREAFFGQGTRLTVV.

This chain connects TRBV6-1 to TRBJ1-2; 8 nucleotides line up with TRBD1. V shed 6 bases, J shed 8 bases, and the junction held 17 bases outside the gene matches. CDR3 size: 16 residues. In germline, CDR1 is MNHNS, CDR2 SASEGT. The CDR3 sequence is CASSRRFRTGKAGYTF. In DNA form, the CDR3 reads TGTGCCAGCAGCCGCCGATTCAGGACAGGGAAGGCCGGCTACACCTTC.

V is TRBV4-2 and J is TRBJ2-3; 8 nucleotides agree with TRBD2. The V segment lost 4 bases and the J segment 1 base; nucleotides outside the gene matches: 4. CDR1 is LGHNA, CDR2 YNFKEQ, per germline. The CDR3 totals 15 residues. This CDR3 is CASSRSGARTDTQYF. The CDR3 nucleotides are TGTGCCAGCAGCCGTAGCGGGGCGCGCACAGATACGCAGTATTTT.

CDR3 in DNA: TGCAGCGTTGAGGGACAGGGGAACTATGAGCAGTTCTTC. Residues: CSVEGQGNYEQFF. The chain links TRBV29-1 to TRBJ2-1, with TRBD1 matching over 10 bases. This CDR3 comprises 13 residues. After removal of 3 bases from V and 8 bases from J, the junction contained 4 bases not matched to a gene. From germline, CDR1 is SQVTM and CDR2 ANQGSEA.

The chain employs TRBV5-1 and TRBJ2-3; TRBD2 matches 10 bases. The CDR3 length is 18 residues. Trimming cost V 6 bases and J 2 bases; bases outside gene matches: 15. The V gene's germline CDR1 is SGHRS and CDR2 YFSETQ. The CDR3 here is CASTSPPPSGGNTDTQYF. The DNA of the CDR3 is TGCGCCAGCACCTCCCCACCCCCTAGCGGGGGTAACACAGATACGCAGTATTTT. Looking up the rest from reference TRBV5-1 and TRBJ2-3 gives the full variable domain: KAGVTQTPRYLIKTRGQQVTLSCSPISGHRSVSWYQQTPGQGLQFLFEYFSETQRNKGNFPGRFSGRQFSNSRSEMNVSTLELGDSALYLCASTSPPPSGGNTDTQYFGPGTRLTVL.

The CDR3 DNA follows: TGTGCCAGTAGTATCCCTGACAGGGGGCTTGGCTACACCTTC. It translates to CASSIPDRGLGYTF. The chain uses TRBV19 and TRBJ1-2; 10 nucleotides agree with TRBD1. V shed 3 bases and J 7 bases; nucleotides not matched to a gene: 5. Germline values: CDR1 LNHDA, CDR2 SQIVND (reference sequence). The CDR3 totals 14 residues.

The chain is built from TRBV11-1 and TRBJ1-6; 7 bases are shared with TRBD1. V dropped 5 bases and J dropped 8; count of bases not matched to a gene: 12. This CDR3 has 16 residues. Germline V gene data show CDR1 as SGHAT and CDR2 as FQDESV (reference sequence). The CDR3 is CASSTLVGQRYSPLHF. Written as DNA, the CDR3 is TGTGCCAGCAGCACCCTGGTGGGACAGCGGTATTCACCCCTCCACTTT.

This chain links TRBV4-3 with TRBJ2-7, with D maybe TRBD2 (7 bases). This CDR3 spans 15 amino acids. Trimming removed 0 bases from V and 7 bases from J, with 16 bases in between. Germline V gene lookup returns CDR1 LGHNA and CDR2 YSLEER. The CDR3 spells CASSQDLGGGQEQYF. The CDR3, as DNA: TGCGCCAGCAGCCAAGACCTTGGGGGGGGGCAGGAGCAGTACTTC.